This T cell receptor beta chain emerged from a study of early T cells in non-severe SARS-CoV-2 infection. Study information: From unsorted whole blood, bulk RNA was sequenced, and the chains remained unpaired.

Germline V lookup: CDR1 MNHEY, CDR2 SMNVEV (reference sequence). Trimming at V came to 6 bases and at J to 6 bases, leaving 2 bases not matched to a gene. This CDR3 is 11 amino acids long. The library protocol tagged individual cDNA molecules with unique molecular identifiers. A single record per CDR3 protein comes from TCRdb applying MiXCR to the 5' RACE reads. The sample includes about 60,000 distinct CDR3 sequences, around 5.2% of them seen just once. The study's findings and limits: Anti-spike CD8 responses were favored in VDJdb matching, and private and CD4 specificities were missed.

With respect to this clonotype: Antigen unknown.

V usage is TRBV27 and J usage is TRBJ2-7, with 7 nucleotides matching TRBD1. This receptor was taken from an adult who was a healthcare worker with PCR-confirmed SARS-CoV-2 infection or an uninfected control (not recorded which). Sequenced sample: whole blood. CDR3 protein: CASRNRGEQYF. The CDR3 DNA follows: TGTGCCAGCAGAAACAGGGGCGAGCAGTACTTC.